This record concerns one TCR beta chain sequence. The antigen remains unidentified. Per the germline V gene, CDR1 is MNHNS and CDR2 is SASEGT. The CDR3 runs to 14 residues. These data belong to a study of T cells expressing NK-cell markers. Study observations and caveats: Once again these clonotypes came out on top in the CD3+CD56-NKG2C+ fraction of four donors.

UMI-tagged 5'RACE template switching yielded the TCR beta cDNA. TCRdb re-called the 5' RACE reads and gives one entry per CDR3 protein, without DNA. The specimen's table records hundreds of thousands of distinct CDR3 sequences. Sequences were obtained from blood T cells: a sorted CD56 or NKG2C T cell subset, CD4+ or CD8+ T cells, or bulk PBMC T cells (not recorded which). This clonotype was sampled from a woman aged 18 to 69 in good health. V is TRBV6-1 and J is TRBJ1-4; the D call from TCRdb, TRBD1, cannot be confirmed without DNA. CDR3 region: CASSVSGTNEKLFF.